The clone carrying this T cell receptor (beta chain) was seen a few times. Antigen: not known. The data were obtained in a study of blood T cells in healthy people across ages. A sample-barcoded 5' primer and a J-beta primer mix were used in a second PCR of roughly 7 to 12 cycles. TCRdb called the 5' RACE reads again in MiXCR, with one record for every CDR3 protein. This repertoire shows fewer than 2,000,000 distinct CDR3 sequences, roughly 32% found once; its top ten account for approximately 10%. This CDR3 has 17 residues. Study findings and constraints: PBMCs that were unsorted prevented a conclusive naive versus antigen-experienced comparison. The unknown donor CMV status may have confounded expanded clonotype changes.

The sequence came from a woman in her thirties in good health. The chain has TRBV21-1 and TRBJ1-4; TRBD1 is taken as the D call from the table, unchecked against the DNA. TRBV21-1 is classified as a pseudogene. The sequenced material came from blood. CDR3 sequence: CASSIEGHRTTNEKLFF. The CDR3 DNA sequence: TGTGCCAGCAGCATCGAGGGACACCGCACAACTAATGAAAAACTGTTTTTT.